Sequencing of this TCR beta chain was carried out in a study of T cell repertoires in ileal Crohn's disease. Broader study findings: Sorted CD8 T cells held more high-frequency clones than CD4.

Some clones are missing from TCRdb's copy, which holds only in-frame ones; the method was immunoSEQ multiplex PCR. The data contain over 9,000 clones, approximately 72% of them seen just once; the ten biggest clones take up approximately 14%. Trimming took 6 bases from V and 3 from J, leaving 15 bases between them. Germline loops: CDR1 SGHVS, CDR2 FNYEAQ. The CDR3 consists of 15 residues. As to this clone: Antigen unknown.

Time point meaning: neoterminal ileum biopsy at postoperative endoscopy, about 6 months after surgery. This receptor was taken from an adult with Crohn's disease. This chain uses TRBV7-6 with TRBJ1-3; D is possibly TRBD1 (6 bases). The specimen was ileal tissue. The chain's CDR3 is CASSAGTNLGNTIYF. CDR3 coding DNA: TGTGCCAGCAGTGCCGGGACAAATCTTGGAAACACCATATATTTT.